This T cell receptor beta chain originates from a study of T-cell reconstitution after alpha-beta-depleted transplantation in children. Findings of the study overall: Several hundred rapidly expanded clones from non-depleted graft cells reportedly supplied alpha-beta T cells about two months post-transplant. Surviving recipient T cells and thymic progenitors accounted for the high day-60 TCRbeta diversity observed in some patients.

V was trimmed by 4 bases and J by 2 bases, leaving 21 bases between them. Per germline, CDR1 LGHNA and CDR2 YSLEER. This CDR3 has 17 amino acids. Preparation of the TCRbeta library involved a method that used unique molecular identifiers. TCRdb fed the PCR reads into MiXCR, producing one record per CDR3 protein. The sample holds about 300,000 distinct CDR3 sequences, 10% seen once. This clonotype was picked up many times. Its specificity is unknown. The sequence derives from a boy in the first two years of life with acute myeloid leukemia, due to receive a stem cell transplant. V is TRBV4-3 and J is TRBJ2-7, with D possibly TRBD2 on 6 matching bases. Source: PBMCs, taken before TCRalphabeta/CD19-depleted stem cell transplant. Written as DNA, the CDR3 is TGCGCCAGCAGCCCCCGCGCGTACGGCGGGACCGCCTACGAGCAGTACTTC. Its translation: CASSPRAYGGTAYEQYF.